These T cell receptor beta chains were read from a single sample in a study of T cell responses to AZD1222 COVID-19 vaccine. Clones were sequenced by immunoSEQ multiplex PCR, and TCRdb holds only the in-frame ones, with some missing. The top ten hold around 4.1% of the sample, which has 120,000 to 150,000 clones, around four fifths seen once. Sequenced material: peripheral blood, taken on day 0 of MenACWY control vaccination. These receptor sequences come from an adult in good health. CDR3s leave out the opening cysteine and the closing phenylalanine or tryptophan. Each record gives: V gene, CDR3 protein.

v_call: TRBV29-1; cdr3_aa: SVEDNRLSSYNEQF
v_call: TRBV3-1/TRBV3-2; cdr3_aa: ASSQAGRNTIY
v_call: TRBV28; cdr3_aa: ASSPLTITGELF
v_call: TRBV5-1; cdr3_aa: ASSLGGTSSYNEQF
v_call: TRBV30; cdr3_aa: AWSVSLARETQY
v_call: TRBV12-3/TRBV12-4; cdr3_aa: ASSFWQGSGYT
v_call: TRBV30; cdr3_aa: AWSPGSGAVSGYT
v_call: TRBV6-2/TRBV6-3; cdr3_aa: ASSYSRRGEGNEQF
v_call: TRBV28; cdr3_aa: ASSPGQDQETQY
v_call: TRBV10-3; cdr3_aa: AIKEEFGNTIY
v_call: TRBV9; cdr3_aa: ASSSGNQETQY
v_call: TRBV4-1; cdr3_aa: AGSRQGYNEQF
v_call: TRBV28; cdr3_aa: ASKIGGNQPQH
v_call: TRBV4-1; cdr3_aa: ASSPMNRGLAGETQY
v_call: TRBV27; cdr3_aa: ASSLSSRTRYEQY
v_call: TRBV13; cdr3_aa: ASSLSRNQPQH
v_call: TRBV18; cdr3_aa: ASGRNTGELF
v_call: TRBV27; cdr3_aa: ASSPGTLEDTEAF
v_call: TRBV27; cdr3_aa: ASRPPRAGGADTQY
v_call: TRBV5-6; cdr3_aa: ASSLVTSGGPTQY
v_call: TRBV19; cdr3_aa: ASSEREPNQPQH
v_call: TRBV2; cdr3_aa: ASSPRQGSTDTQY
v_call: TRBV2; cdr3_aa: ASSERDKAF
v_call: TRBV25-1; cdr3_aa: ASSEPGVETQY
v_call: TRBV2; cdr3_aa: ASTWGGTGELF
v_call: TRBV25-1; cdr3_aa: ASSDERGTDTQY
v_call: TRBV2; cdr3_aa: ASTRTGQHNSPLH
v_call: TRBV6-5; cdr3_aa: ASSYSIDRGRF
v_call: TRBV15; cdr3_aa: ATSRDYITGNDYT
v_call: TRBV2; cdr3_aa: ASSDTGVEKLF